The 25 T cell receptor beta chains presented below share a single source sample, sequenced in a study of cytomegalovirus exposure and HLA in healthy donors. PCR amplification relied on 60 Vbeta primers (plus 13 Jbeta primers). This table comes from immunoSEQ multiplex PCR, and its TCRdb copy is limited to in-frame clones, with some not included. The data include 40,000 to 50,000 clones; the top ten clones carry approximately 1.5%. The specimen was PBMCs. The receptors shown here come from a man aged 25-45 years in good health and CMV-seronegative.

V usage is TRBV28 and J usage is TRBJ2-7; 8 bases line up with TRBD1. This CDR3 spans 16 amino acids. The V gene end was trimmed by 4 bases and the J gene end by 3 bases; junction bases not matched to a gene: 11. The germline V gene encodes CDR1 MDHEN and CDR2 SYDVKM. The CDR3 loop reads CASSSPAETGDYEQYF. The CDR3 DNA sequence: TGTGCCAGCAGTTCACCCGCGGAGACAGGGGACTACGAGCAGTACTTC.

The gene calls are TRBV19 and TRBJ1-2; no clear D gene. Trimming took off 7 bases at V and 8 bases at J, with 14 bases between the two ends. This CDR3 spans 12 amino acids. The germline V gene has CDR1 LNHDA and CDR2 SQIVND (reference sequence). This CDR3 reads CASTPWRGGYTF. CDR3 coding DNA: TGTGCCAGTACCCCATGGCGGGGAGGCTACACCTTC.

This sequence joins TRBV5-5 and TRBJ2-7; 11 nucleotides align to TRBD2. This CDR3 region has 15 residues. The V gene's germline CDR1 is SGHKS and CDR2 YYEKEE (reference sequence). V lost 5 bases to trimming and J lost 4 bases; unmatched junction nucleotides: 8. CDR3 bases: TGTGCCAGCAGTTGGACTAGCGGGTGGACGTACGAGCAGTACTTC. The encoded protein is CASSWTSGWTYEQYF.

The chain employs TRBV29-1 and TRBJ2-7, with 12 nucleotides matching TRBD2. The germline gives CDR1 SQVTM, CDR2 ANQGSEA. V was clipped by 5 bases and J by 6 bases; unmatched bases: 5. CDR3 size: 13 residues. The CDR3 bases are TGCAGCGTTTCTACTAGCGGGAGGAGCGAGCAGTACTTC. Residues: CSVSTSGRSEQYF.

In nucleotides, the CDR3 is TGTGCCAGCTCCGGACTAGGGGTTGAGCAGTTCTTC. Translation: CASSGLGVEQFF. The genes are TRBV18 and TRBJ2-1; TRBD2 agrees at 7 bases. Per the germline V gene, CDR1 is KGHSH and CDR2 is LQKENI. The CDR3 consists of 12 residues. V shed 6 bases and J 9 bases; nucleotides not matched to a gene: 5.

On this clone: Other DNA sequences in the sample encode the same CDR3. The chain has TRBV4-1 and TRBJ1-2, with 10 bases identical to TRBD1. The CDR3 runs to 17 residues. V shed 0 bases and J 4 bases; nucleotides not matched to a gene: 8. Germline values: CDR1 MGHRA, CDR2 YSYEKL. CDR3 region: CASSQDFPRTGGYGYTF. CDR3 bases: TGCGCCAGCAGCCAAGATTTTCCCCGGACAGGGGGCTATGGCTACACCTTC.

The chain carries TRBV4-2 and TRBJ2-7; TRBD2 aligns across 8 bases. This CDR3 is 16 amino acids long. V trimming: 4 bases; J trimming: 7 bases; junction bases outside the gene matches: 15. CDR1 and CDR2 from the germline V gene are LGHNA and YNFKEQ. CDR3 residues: CASSRGPASGSQEQYF. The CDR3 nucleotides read TGTGCCAGCAGCCGAGGCCCGGCTAGCGGGTCTCAAGAGCAGTACTTC.

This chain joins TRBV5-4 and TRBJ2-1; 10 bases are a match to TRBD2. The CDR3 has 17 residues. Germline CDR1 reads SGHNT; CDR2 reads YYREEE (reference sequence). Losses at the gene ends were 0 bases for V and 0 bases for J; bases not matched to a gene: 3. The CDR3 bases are TGTGCCAGCAGCTTGGAGGCTAGCGGGAGCTCCTACAATGAGCAGTTCTTC. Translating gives CASSLEASGSSYNEQFF.

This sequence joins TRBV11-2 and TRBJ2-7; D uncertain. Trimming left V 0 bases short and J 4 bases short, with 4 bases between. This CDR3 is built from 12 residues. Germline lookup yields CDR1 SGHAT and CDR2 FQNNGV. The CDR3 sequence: CASSLDLYEQYF. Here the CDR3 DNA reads TGTGCCAGCAGCTTAGACCTTTACGAGCAGTACTTC.

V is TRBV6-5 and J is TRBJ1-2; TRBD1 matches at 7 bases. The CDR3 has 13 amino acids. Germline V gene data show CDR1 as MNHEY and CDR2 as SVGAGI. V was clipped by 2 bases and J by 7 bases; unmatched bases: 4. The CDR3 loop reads CASSYAAGGGYTF. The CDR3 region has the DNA TGTGCCAGCAGTTACGCGGCAGGGGGTGGCTACACCTTC.

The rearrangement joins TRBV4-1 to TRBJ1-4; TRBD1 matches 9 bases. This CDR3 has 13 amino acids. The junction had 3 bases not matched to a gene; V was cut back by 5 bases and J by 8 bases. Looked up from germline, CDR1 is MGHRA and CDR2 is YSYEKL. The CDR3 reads CASSTTGGEKLFF. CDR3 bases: TGCGCCAGCAGCACTACAGGGGGCGAAAAACTGTTTTTT.

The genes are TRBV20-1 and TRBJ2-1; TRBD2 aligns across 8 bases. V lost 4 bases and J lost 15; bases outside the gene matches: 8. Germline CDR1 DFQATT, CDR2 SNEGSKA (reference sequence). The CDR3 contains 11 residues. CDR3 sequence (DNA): TGCAGTGCTAAGGGACTGCGGGAGGTGTTCTTC. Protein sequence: CSAKGLREVFF.

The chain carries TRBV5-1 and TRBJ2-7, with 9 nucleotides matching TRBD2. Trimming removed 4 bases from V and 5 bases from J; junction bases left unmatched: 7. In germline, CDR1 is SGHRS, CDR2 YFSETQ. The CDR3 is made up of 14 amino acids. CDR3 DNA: TGCGCCAGCAGCGTAGCGGGAGAGCTCGACGAGCAGTACTTC. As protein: CASSVAGELDEQYF.

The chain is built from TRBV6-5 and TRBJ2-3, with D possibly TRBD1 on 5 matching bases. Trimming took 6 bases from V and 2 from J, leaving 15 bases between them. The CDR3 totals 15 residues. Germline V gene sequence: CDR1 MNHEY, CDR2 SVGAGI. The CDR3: CASRRGGDYTDTQYF. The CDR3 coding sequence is TGTGCCAGCAGAAGGGGTGGGGATTACACAGATACGCAGTATTTT.

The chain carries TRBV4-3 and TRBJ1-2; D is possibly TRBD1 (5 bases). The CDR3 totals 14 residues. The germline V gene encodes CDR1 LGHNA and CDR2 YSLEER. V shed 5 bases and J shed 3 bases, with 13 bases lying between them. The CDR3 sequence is CASSGQGKDYGYTF. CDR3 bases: TGCGCCAGCAGCGGACAAGGAAAGGACTATGGCTACACCTTC.

The chain's CDR3 is CASSERQGYEQYF. Here the CDR3 DNA reads TGTGCCAGCAGTGAACGGCAGGGCTACGAGCAGTACTTC. This chain joins TRBV6-1 and TRBJ2-7, with D perhaps matching TRBD1 (5 bases). Germline CDR1 and CDR2: MNHNS and SASEGT. The CDR3 has 13 residues. V lost 2 bases and J lost 3, with 8 bases in between.

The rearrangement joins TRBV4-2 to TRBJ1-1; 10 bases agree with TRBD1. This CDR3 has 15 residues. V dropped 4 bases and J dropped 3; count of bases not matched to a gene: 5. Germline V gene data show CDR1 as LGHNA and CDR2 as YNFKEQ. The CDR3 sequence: CASSLTGTGDTEAFF. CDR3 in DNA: TGTGCCAGCAGCCTCACCGGGACAGGGGACACTGAAGCTTTCTTT.

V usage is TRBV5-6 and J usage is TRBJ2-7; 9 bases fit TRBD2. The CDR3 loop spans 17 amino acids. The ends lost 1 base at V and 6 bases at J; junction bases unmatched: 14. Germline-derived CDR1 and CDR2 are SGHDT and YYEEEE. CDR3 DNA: TGTGCCAGCAGCTTGTCGGCGGGAGGGCCGGGATACCGCGAGCAGTACTTC. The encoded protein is CASSLSAGGPGYREQYF.

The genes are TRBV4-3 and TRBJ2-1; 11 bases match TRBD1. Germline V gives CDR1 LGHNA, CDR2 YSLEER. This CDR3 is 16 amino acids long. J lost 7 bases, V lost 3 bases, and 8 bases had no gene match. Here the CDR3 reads CASSHVGGQGGNEQFF. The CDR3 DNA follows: TGCGCCAGCAGCCATGTAGGGGGACAGGGGGGGAATGAGCAGTTCTTC.

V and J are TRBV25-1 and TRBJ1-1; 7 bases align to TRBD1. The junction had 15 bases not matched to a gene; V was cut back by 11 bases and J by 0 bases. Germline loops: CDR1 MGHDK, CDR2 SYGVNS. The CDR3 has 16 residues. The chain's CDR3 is CAQAEGARGMNTEAFF. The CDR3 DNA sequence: TGTGCCCAAGCGGAGGGGGCGCGGGGAATGAACACTGAAGCTTTCTTT.

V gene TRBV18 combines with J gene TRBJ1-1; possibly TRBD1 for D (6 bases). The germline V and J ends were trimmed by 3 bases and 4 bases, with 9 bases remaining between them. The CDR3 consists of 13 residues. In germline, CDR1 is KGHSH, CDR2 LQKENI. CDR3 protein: CASSPAGATEAFF. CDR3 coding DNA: TGTGCCAGCTCACCGGCAGGGGCCACTGAAGCTTTCTTT.

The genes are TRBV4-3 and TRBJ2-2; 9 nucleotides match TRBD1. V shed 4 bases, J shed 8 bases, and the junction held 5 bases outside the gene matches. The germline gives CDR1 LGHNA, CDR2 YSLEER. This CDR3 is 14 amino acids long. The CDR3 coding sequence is TGCGCCAGCAGCCCCGGGACAGGGAGAGGGGAGCTGTTTTTT. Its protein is CASSPGTGRGELFF.

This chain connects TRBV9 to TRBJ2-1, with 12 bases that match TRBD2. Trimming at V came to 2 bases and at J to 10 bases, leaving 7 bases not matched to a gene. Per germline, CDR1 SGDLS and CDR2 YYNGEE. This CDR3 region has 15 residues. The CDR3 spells CASSVLAGGPGEQFF. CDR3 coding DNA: TGTGCCAGCAGCGTCCTAGCGGGAGGGCCAGGGGAGCAGTTCTTC.

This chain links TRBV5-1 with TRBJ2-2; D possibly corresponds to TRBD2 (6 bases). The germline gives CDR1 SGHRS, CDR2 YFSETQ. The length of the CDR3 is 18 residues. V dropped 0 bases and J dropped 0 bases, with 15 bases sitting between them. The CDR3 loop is CASSLGPPGGANTGELFF. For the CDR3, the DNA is TGCGCCAGCAGCTTGGGGCCCCCAGGCGGGGCGAACACCGGGGAGCTGTTTTTT.

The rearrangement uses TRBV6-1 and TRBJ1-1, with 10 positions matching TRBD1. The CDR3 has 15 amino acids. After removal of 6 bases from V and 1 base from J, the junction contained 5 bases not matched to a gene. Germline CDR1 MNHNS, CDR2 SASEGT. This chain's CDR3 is CASRDWDRGNTEAFF. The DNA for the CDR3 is TGTGCCAGCAGGGACTGGGACAGGGGGAACACTGAAGCTTTCTTT.